This section outlines one T cell receptor beta chain sequence together with its context. Antigen unknown. This specimen belongs to a study of cytomegalovirus exposure and HLA in healthy donors. General observations from the study: Later on, a genetic analysis was performed. It linked a missense variant in DCLRE1C with V- and J-gene trimming of TCR beta.

While unrecorded immune exposures were likely, the donors were nominally healthy when sampled. Researchers ran the PCR with 60 Vbeta and 13 Jbeta primers. TCRdb's copy holds only in-frame clones and misses some; the assay was immunoSEQ multiplex PCR. The sample carries roughly 250,000 clones, about 83% recorded once. This receptor was obtained from a woman aged 40 to 49 in good health and CMV-seropositive. The sequencing sample was made of PBMCs.

CDR3 in amino acids: CASSQAPYRGTEAFF. CDR3 bases: TGCGCCAGCAGCCAAGCTCCCTACAGGGGCACTGAAGCTTTCTTT. The genes are TRBV4-3 and TRBJ1-1; the match to TRBD1 covers 7 bases. The CDR3 is made up of 15 amino acids. The J segment lost 4 bases and the V segment lost 1 base, leaving 6 bases of the junction unmatched. Germline-derived CDR1 and CDR2 are LGHNA and YSLEER.